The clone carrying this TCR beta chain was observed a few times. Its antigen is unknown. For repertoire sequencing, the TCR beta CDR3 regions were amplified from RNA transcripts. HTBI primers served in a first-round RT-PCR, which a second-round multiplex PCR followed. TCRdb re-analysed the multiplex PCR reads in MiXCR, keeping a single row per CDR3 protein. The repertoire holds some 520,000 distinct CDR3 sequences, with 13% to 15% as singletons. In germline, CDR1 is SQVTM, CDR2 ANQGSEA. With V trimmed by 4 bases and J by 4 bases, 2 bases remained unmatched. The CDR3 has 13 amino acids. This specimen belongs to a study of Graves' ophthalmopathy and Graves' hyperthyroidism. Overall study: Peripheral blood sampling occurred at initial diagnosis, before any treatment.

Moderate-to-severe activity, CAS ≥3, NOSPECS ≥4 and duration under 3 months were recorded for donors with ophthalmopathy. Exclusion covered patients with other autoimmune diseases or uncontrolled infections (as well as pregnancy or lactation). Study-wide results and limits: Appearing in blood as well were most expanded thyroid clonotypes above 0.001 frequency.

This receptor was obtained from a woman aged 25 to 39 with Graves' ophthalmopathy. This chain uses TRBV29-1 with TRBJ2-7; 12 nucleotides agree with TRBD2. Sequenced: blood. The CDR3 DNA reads TGCAGCGTTGCTAGCGGGAGGGGATACGAGCAGTACTTC. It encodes CSVASGRGYEQYF.